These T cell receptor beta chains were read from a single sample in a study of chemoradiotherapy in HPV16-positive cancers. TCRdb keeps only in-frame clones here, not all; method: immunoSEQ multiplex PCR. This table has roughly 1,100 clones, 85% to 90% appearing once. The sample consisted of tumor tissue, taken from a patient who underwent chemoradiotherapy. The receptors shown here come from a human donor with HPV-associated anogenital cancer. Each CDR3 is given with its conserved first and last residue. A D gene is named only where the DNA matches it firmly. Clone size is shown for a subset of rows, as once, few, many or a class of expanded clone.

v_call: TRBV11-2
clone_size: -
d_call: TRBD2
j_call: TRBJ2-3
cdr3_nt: TGTGCCAGCAGCTTACGGTTCGGGACTAGCGGGACAGATACGCAGTATTTT
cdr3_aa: CASSLRFGTSGTDTQYF

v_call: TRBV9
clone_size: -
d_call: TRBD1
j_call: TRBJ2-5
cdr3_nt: TGTGCCAGCAGCCCGGGACAGGGCGCGACCCAGTACTTC
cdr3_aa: CASSPGQGATQYF

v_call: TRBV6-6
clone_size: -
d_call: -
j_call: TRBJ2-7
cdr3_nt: TGTGCCAGCAGTTACTCGAACGAGCAGTACTTC
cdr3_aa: CASSYSNEQYF

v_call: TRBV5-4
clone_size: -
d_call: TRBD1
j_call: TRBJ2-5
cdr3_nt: TGTGCCAGCAGGTTTGGGGACAGGGGTCGAGAGACCCAGTACTTC
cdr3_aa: CASRFGDRGRETQYF

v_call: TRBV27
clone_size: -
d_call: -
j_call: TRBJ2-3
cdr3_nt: TGTGCCAGCAGACCTGGGGGCCTAGCGACAGATACGCAGTATTTT
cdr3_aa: CASRPGGLATDTQYF

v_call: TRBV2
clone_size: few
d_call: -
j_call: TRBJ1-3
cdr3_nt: TGTGCCAGCAGTTTTGGGGGTATCGCGAACACCATATATTTT
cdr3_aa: CASSFGGIANTIYF

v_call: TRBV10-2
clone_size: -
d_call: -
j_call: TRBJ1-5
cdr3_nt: TGCGCCAGCAGTGAGTCGGGCTATAGCAATCAGCCCCAGCATTTT
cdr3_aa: CASSESGYSNQPQHF

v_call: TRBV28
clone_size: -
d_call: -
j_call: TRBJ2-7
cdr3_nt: TGTGCCAGCAGTTTATCCCCTGATGCGAGTTGGTACTTC
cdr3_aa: CASSLSPDASWYF

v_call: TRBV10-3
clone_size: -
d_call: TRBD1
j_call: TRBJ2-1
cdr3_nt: TGTGCCATCAGTGCAGGGGGCTGGAATAATGAGCAGTTCTTC
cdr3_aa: CAISAGGWNNEQFF

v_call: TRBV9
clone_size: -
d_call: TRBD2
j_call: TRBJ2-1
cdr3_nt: TGTGCCAGCAGCGTTAGCCTAGCGGGAGTCGATGAGCAGTTCTTC
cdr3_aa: CASSVSLAGVDEQFF

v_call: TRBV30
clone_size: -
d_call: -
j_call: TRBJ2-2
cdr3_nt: TGTGCCTGGAAAGAGAACAGGGCCACCGGGGAGCTGTTTTTT
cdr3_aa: CAWKENRATGELFF

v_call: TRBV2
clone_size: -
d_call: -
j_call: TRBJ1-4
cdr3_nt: TGTGCCAGCAGTGGGAACCCGGGCCGGAGTAATGAAAAACTGTTTTTT
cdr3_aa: CASSGNPGRSNEKLFF

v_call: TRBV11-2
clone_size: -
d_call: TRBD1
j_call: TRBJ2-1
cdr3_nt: TGTGCCAGCAGCTTCGGGGCAGGGGGCCGGGATGAGCAGTTCTTC
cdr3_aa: CASSFGAGGRDEQFF

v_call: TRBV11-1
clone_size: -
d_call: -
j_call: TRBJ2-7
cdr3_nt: TGTGCCAGCAGCTTGAGTCCGGTCTACGAGCAGTACTTC
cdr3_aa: CASSLSPVYEQYF

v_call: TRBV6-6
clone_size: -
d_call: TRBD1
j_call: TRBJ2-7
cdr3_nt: TGTGCCAGCAGTACGGACAGGGATGTGGACGAGCAGTACTTC
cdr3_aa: CASSTDRDVDEQYF

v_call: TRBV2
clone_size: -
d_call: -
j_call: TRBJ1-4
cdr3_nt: TGTGCCAGGGGACAATTTGCAACTAATGAAAAACTGTTTTTT
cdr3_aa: CARGQFATNEKLFF

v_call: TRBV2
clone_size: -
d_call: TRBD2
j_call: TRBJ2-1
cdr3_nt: TGTGCCAGCAGTGTTCCAACTAGCGGGGGTCTCAATGAGCAGTTCTTC
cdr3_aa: CASSVPTSGGLNEQFF

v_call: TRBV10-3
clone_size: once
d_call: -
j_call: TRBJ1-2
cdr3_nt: TGTGCCATCAGTCCAACCGGGCGAGTAGACTATGGCTACACCTTC
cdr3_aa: CAISPTGRVDYGYTF

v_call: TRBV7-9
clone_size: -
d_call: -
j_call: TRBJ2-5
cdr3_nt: TGTGCCAGCACCCGCCGGGAGACCCAGTACTTC
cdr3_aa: CASTRRETQYF

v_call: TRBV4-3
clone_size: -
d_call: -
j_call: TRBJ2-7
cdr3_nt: TGCGCCAGCAGCCAGACCCGAGCCTACGAGCAGTACTTC
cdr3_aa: CASSQTRAYEQYF

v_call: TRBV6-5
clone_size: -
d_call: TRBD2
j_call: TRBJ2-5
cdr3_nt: TGTGCCAGCAGTTACGGGGGACTAGCGGTCGAGACCCAGTACTTC
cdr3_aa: CASSYGGLAVETQYF

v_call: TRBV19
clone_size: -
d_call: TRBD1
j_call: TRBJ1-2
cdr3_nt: TGTGCCAGTAGTATAGAGGGGACAGTTGGCGGCTACACCTTC
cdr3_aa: CASSIEGTVGGYTF

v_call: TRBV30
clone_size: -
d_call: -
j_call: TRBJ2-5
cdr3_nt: TGTGCCTGGAGTGTGGGCAAGACCCAGTACTTC
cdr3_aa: CAWSVGKTQYF

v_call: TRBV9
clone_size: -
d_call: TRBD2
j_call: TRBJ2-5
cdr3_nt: TGTGCCAGCAGCGTAGATAGCGGGATCGCGGAGACCCAGTACTTC
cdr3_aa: CASSVDSGIAETQYF

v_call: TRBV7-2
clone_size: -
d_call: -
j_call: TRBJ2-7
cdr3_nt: TGTGCCAGCAGCCCCTATGGGGGCGAGCAGTACTTC
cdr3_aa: CASSPYGGEQYF

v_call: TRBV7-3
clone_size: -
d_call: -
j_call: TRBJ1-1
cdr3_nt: TGTGCCAGCAGCTTAGACTTTAACACTGAAGCTTTCTTT
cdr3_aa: CASSLDFNTEAFF

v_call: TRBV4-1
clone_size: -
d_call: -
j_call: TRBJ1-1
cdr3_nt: TGCGCCAGCAGCTTACGACTGTCGAACACTGAAGCTTTCTTT
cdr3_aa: CASSLRLSNTEAFF

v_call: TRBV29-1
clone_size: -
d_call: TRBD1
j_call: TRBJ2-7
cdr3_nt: TGCAGCATAGCCGACAGGGTTATTGGCGAGCAGTACTTC
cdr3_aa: CSIADRVIGEQYF

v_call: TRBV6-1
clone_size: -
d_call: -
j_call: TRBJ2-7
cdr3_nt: TGTGCCAGCAGTGACCTGACAGGAGGGGGTTACGAGCAGTACTTC
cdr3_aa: CASSDLTGGGYEQYF

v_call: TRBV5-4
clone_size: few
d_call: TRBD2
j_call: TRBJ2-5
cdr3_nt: TGTGCCAGCAGCCCCCAGGGACTACAAGAGACCCAGTACTTC
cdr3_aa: CASSPQGLQETQYF

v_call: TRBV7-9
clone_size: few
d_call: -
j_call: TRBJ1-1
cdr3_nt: TGTGCCAGCAGCTTAGGCCTGGGGGACACTGAAGCTTTCTTT
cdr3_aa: CASSLGLGDTEAFF

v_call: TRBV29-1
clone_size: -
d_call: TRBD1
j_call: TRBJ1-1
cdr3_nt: TGCAGCGTTGCGGACAGGGGGAATACTGAAGCTTTCTTT
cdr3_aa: CSVADRGNTEAFF

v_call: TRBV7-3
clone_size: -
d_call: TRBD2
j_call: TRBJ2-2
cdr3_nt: TGTGCCAGCAGCCCCGGAGGTAGCGGGGTAATCGGGGAGCTGTTTTTT
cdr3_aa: CASSPGGSGVIGELFF

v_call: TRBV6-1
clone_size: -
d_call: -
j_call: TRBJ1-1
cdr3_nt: TGTGCCAGCAGTGAAGTTCCCGGGCAGAGGGGCACTACTGAAGCTTTCTTT
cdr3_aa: CASSEVPGQRGTTEAFF

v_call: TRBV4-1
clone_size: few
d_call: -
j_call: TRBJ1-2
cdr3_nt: TGCGCCAGCAGCCAAGGTTCGGAGTTCTTCTATGGCTACACCTTC
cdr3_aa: CASSQGSEFFYGYTF

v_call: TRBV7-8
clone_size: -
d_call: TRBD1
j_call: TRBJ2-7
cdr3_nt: TGTGCCAGCAGCCCCGGACAGGGGGTAGCCTACGAGCAGTACTTC
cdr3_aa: CASSPGQGVAYEQYF

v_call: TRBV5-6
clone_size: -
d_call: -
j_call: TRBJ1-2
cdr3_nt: TGTGCCAGCAGGGATCAACTGGGTATAGCCTATGGCTACACCTTC
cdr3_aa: CASRDQLGIAYGYTF

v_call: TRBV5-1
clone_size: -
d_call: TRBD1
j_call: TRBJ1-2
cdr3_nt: TGCGCCAGCAGCTTGGGGGACAGGGTTCAAGGCTACACCTTC
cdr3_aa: CASSLGDRVQGYTF

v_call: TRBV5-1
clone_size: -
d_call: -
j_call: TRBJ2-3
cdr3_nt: TGCGCCAGCAGCTTTAGGGGGGGCACAGATACGCAGTATTTT
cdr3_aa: CASSFRGGTDTQYF

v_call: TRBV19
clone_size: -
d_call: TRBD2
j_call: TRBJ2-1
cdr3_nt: TGTGCCAGCTCCCTTAGCGGGGGGATGGATGAGCAGTTCTTC
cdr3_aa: CASSLSGGMDEQFF

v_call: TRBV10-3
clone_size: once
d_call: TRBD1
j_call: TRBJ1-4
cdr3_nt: TGTGCCATCAGTGAATCCGGGACAGGAATAGAAAAACTGTTTTTT
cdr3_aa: CAISESGTGIEKLFF

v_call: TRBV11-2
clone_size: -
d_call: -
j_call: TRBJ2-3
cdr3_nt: TGTGCCAGCAGGACTACAAGCACAGATACGCAGTATTTT
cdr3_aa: CASRTTSTDTQYF

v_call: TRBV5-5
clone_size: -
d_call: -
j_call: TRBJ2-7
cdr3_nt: TGTGCCAGCAGCCCGCTCTTAGGATCCTACGAGCAGTACTTC
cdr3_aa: CASSPLLGSYEQYF

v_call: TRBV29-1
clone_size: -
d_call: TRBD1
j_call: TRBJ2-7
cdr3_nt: TGCAGCGCCAGACAGGGTTACGAGCAGTACTTC
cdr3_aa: CSARQGYEQYF

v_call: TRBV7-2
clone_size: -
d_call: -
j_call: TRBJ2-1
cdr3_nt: TGTGCCAGCAGCTTAGTTTTCGGGAATGAGCAGTTCTTC
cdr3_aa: CASSLVFGNEQFF

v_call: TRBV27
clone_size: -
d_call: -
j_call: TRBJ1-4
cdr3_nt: TGTGCCAGCAGTTTAGGCAGGGCGGAAGAAAAACTGTTTTTT
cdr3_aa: CASSLGRAEEKLFF

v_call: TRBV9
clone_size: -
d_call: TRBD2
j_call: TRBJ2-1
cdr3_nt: TGTGCCAGCAGCGCCGCGCTAGCGGAGTACAATGAGCAGTTCTTC
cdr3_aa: CASSAALAEYNEQFF

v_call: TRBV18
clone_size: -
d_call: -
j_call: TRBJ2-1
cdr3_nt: TGTGCCAGCTCACCACTAAGGGACACTCAAGGAGAGCAGTTCTTC
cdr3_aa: CASSPLRDTQGEQFF

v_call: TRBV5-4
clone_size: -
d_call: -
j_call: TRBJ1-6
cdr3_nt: TGTGCCAGCAGTTCCGACTATAATTCACCCCTCCACTTT
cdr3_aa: CASSSDYNSPLHF

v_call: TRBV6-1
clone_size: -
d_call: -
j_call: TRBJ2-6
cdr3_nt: TGTGCCAGCAGTGAATCGAACTCTGGGGCCAACGTCCTGACTTTC
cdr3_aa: CASSESNSGANVLTF

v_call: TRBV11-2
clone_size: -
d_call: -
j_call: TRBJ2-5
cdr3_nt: TGTGCCAGTCGGTCGGGGGGCTCTCAGTGGGAGACCCAGTACTTC
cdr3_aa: CASRSGGSQWETQYF

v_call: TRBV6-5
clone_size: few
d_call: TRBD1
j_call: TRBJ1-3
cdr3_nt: TGTGCCAGCAGTTTCCAGACAGGGGCTGGAAACACCATATATTTT
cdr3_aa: CASSFQTGAGNTIYF

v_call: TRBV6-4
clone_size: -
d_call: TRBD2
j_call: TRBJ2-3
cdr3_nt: TGTGCCAGCAGTTCCGCTAGCGGCAATACAGATACGCAGTATTTT
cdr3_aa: CASSSASGNTDTQYF

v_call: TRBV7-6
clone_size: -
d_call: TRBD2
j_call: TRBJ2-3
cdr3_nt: TGTGCCAGCAGCCGGACTAGCGGGGCGAGCACAGATACGCAGTATTTT
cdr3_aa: CASSRTSGASTDTQYF